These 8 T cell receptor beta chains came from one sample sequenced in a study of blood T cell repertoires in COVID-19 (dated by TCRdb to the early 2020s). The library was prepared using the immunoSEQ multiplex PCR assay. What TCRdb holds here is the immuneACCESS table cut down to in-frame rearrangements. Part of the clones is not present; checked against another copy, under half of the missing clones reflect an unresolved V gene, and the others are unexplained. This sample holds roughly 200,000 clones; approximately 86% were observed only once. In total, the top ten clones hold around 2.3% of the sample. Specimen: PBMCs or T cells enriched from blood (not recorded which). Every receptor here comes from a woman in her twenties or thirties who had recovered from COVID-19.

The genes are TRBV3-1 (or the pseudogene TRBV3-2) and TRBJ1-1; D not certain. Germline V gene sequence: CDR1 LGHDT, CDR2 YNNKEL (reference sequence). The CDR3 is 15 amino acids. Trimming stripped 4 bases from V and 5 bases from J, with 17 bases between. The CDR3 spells CASSRVRNSKTEAFF. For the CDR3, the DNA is TGTGCCAGCAGCCGTGTTAGGAACAGCAAAACTGAAGCTTTCTTT.

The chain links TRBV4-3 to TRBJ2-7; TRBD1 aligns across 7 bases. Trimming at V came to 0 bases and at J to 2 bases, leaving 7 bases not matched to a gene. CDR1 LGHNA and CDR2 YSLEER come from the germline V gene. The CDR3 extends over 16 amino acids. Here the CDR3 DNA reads TGCGCCAGCAGCCAAGATTGGAGCGACAGGGCCTACGAGCAGTACTTC. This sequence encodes CASSQDWSDRAYEQYF.

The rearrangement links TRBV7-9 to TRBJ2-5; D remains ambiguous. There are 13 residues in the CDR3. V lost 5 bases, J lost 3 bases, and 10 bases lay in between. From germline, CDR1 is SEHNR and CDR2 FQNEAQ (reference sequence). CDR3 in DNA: TGTGCCAGCAGCCCGCCTATGGAAGAGACCCAGTACTTC. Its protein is CASSPPMEETQYF.

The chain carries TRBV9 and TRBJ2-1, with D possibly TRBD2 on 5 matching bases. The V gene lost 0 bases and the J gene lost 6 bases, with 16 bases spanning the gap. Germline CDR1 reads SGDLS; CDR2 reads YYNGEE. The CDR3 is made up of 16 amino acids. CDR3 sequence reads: CASSVVGSHVSNEQFF. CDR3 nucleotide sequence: TGTGCCAGCAGCGTAGTGGGGAGTCATGTTAGCAATGAGCAGTTCTTC.

The CDR3 spells CATSRDQGGGSYEQYF. The DNA for the CDR3 is TGTGCCACCAGCAGAGATCAAGGCGGTGGGAGTTACGAGCAGTACTTC. The chain uses TRBV15 and TRBJ2-7; perhaps TRBD2 as D (5 bases). The CDR3 totals 16 residues. CDR1 LNHNV and CDR2 YYDKDF come from the germline V gene (reference sequence). The V end was cut by 0 bases, the J end by 4 bases, with 16 bases between.

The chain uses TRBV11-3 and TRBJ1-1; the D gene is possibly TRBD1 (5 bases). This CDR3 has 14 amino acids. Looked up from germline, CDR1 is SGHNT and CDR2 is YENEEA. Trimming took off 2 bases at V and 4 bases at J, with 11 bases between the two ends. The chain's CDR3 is CASSLSGGGTEAFF. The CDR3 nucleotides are TGTGCCAGCAGCTTATCCGGCGGGGGCACTGAAGCTTTCTTT.

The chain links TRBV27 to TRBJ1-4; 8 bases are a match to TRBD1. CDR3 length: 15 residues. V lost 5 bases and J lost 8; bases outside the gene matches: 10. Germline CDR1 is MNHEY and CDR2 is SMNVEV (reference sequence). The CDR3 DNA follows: TGTGCCAGCAGTCAAGACAGGGGAGGGTACGAAAAACTGTTTTTT. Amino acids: CASSQDRGGYEKLFF.

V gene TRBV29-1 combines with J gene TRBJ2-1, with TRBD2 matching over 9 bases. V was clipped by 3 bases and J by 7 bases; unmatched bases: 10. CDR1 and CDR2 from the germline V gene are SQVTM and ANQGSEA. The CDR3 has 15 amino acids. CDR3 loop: CSVEGSGRQRNEQFF. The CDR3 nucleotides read TGCAGCGTTGAGGGTAGCGGGAGACAGCGGAATGAGCAGTTCTTC.